This TCR beta chain originates from a study of regulatory T cells in long-lasting Graves disease. The ends were cut back, 2 bases at V and 15 bases at J, with 23 bases in the middle. Per germline, CDR1 MGHRA and CDR2 YSYEKL. The CDR3 runs 15 residues. The TCR beta library used iRepertoire HTBI primers with Arm-PCR amplification of CDR3. TCRdb reprocessed the multiplex PCR reads with MiXCR, giving one entry per CDR3 protein. There are roughly 500,000 distinct CDR3 sequences in the sample; approximately 12% occur only once, and 10% lies in the top ten. This clonotype was picked up a small number of times. Time point described: newly diagnosed GD, antithyroid drugs for less than 3 months. The authors made the TCR library using RNA they extracted from PBMCs. The data also belong to a second study, concerning T cells in Graves' hyperthyroidism and ophthalmopathy. That report adds: In the analysis, a 13 V-J model separated ophthalmopathy from stable hyperthyroidism.

V usage is TRBV4-1 and J usage is TRBJ2-1, with D perhaps TRBD2 (5 bases). This clonotype was obtained from a man aged 25-40 years with Graves disease. The source was peripheral blood mononuclear cells (PBMCs), collected at new diagnosis, from a patient treated with antithyroid drugs. DNA of the CDR3: TGCGCCAGCAGCCAAAATTTACTCACGGGATTGGGTCGGTTCTTC. Protein: CASSQNLLTGLGRFF.